This T cell receptor (beta chain) was captured by sequencing in a study of chemoradiotherapy in HPV16-positive cancers. About the study: Candidate HPV-specific clones and shared TCR motifs came from two HPV16-positive patients.

Profiling relied on immunoSEQ multiplex PCR, and the TCRdb table lists in-frame clones only, not all of them. The table shows around 17,000 clones, with just under 70% occurring only once. The V gene lost 8 bases and the J gene lost 1 base, with 15 bases spanning the gap. The CDR3 loop spans 14 amino acids. CDR1 MRHNA and CDR2 SNTAGT come from the germline V gene. The input for sequencing was tumor tissue, taken from a patient who underwent chemoradiotherapy. This clonotype originated in a human donor with HPV-associated anogenital cancer. The chain has TRBV6-4 and TRBJ2-7; D gene unclear. The CDR3 nucleotides read TGTGCCAGCCTAGGAAGGCCCCCATCCTACGAGCAGTACTTC. Translated: CASLGRPPSYEQYF.